The 4 T cell receptor beta chains in this list originate from one sample, sequenced in a study of identical twins. TCRdb redid the calling of the 5' RACE reads with MiXCR, one entry per CDR3 protein. Here the sample spans about 240,000 distinct CDR3 sequences, roughly a tenth being singletons. The sample consisted of memory T cells sorted from blood. These TCRs come from a man aged 45-65 years in good health.

This clonotype was recorded at least ten times. The rearrangement uses TRBV20-1 and TRBJ2-1; 8 bases agree with TRBD1. The germline gives CDR1 DFQATT, CDR2 SNEGSKA (reference sequence). The J segment lost 2 bases and the V segment lost 6 bases, leaving 12 bases of the junction unmatched. This CDR3 contains 16 residues. The chain's CDR3 is CSARFGQGGPYNEQFF. In DNA, the CDR3 is TGCAGTGCCCGATTTGGACAGGGTGGGCCCTACAATGAGCAGTTCTTC.

The rearrangement links TRBV2 to TRBJ1-3, with TRBD1 as a possible D gene (6 bases). CDR3 size: 15 residues. Deletions cut 3 bases from V and 0 bases from J, with 9 bases between. Germline V gene data show CDR1 as SNHLY and CDR2 as FYNNEI. The CDR3 region has the DNA TGTGCCAGCAGTGATTCGACAGGCTCTGGAAACACCATATATTTT. Amino acids: CASSDSTGSGNTIYF.

This clonotype has only a few counts. This chain joins TRBV11-2 and TRBJ2-1; the match to TRBD2 covers 10 bases. CDR3 length equals 19 residues. J gave up 0 bases and V 3 bases, and 11 bases lay outside the gene matches. Germline CDR1 reads SGHAT; CDR2 reads FQNNGV. Written as DNA, the CDR3 is TGTGCCAGCAGCTTTTTTGGTAGCGGGAGGCTGAGCTCCTACAATGAGCAGTTCTTC. This codes for CASSFFGSGRLSSYNEQFF. Using reference TRBV11-2 and TRBJ2-1 for the parts outside the CDR3, the full variable domain is EAGVAQSPRYKIIEKRQSVAFWCNPISGHATLYWYQQILGQGPKLLIQFQNNGVVDDSQLPKDRFSAERLKGVDSTLKIQPAKLEDSAVYLCASSFFGSGRLSSYNEQFFGPGTRLTVL.

The V gene is TRBV4-1, the J gene TRBJ2-5; the D is unclear. V was clipped by 0 bases and J by 2 bases, with 1 base between them. Germline CDR1 is MGHRA and CDR2 is YSYEKL. The CDR3 sequence is 12 residues long. CDR3 protein: CASSQEQETQYF. CDR3 nucleotide sequence: TGCGCCAGCAGCCAAGAGCAAGAGACCCAGTACTTC.